The 9 T cell receptor beta chains below all came from one sample that was sequenced in a study of beta chain features in type 1 diabetes. Study conclusions and caveats: All four CD4+ subsets of Type 1 diabetes patients contained TCRB CDR3s that were moderately but significantly shorter.

Expressed TCRB transcripts were sequenced because the entire RNA isolate underwent reverse transcription. Here immunoSEQ multiplex PCR was the method, and the copy in TCRdb shows in-frame clones only, minus some. The table shows around 650,000 clones, with roughly an eighth occurring only once. Their specific antigens are unknown. Sequencing was performed on naive CD4+ T cells from blood. These receptors were taken from a man aged 25-45 years with type 1 diabetes.

This clone was observed a handful of times. The chain carries TRBV6-5 and TRBJ2-3; TRBD2 aligns across 7 bases. Looked up from germline, CDR1 is MNHEY and CDR2 is SVGAGI. This CDR3 region has 14 residues. The trim removed 4 bases at V and 2 bases at J, leaving 3 bases unmatched. The CDR3 protein is CASSLTSFTDTQYF. The CDR3 bases are TGTGCCAGCAGTTTGACTAGCTTCACAGATACGCAGTATTTT.

V usage is TRBV7-9 and J usage is TRBJ1-6; D not resolved. CDR3 size: 14 residues. CDR1 is SEHNR and CDR2 is FQNEAQ in the germline V gene (reference sequence). The ends were cut back, 1 base at V and 8 bases at J, with 9 bases in the middle. The CDR3 region is CASSLDGKHSPLHF. DNA of the CDR3: TGTGCCAGCAGCTTAGATGGGAAACATTCACCCCTCCACTTT. The whole variable domain, remainder taken from reference TRBV7-9 and TRBJ1-6, is DTGVSQNPRHKITKRGQNVTFRCDPISEHNRLYWYRQTLGQGPEFLTYFQNEAQLEKSRLLSDRFSAERPKGSFSTLEIQRTEQGDSAMYLCASSLDGKHSPLHFGNGTRLTVT.

The J gene is TRBJ1-2, the V gene TRBV7-9; D possibly corresponds to TRBD1 (6 bases). The CDR3 loop spans 14 amino acids. Germline loops: CDR1 SEHNR, CDR2 FQNEAQ (reference sequence). Between the trimmed V and J ends, which lost 7 bases and 2 bases, there was a span of 14 bases. CDR3 protein: CASTPAGENYGYTF. The CDR3 coding sequence is TGTGCCAGCACCCCGGCAGGGGAGAACTATGGCTACACCTTC.

A word on this clone: The sample has other DNA sequences that encode this CDR3 too. The J gene is TRBJ1-5, the V gene TRBV19; 7 positions match TRBD1. J gave up 4 bases and V 5 bases, and 2 bases lay outside the gene matches. The CDR3 runs 13 residues. Germline values: CDR1 LNHDA, CDR2 SQIVND (reference sequence). The CDR3 spells CASSLQGNQPQHF. In DNA form, the CDR3 reads TGTGCCAGTAGTTTACAGGGGAATCAGCCCCAGCATTTT. Based on the CDR3 plus reference TRBV19 and TRBJ1-5, the full variable domain is DGGITQSPKYLFRKEGQNVTLSCEQNLNHDAMYWYRQDPGQGLRLIYYSQIVNDFQKGDIAEGYSVSREKKESFPLTVTSAQKNPTAFYLCASSLQGNQPQHFGDGTRLSIL.

The chain employs TRBV5-6 and TRBJ2-3; D gene uncertain. Deletions cut 0 bases from V and 0 bases from J, with 11 bases between. The germline CDR1 and CDR2 sequences are SGHDT and YYEEEE. The CDR3 totals 16 residues. DNA for the CDR3: TGTGCCAGCAGCTTGGGTGGCACCTCTAGCACAGATACGCAGTATTTT. As protein: CASSLGGTSSTDTQYF.

This clone was seen only a few times. Other DNA sequences from this sample encode an identical CDR3 as well. This sequence joins TRBV29-1 and TRBJ2-7; tentative D call: TRBD2 (5 bases). Trimming removed 1 base at V and 5 bases at J, with 9 bases between. In germline, CDR1 is SQVTM, CDR2 ANQGSEA. The CDR3 has 12 amino acids. In DNA form, the CDR3 reads TGCAGCGTTGAAGGAGGAGGAGACGAGCAGTACTTC. Translation gives CSVEGGGDEQYF.

There are a few counts of this clone. The chain has TRBV7-2 and TRBJ1-5; tentative D call: TRBD1 (6 bases). The CDR3 contains 15 residues. Germline values: CDR1 SGHTA, CDR2 FQGNSA. The V and J ends lost 3 bases and 4 bases respectively, with 13 bases between them. The CDR3 sequence: CASSFRATGNQPQHF. CDR3 bases: TGTGCCAGCAGCTTCCGGGCCACAGGGAATCAGCCCCAGCATTTT.

This clone came up a few times. A single base separates this from a much larger clone, so it may be a read error. This rearrangement joins TRBV7-8 to TRBJ2-6; D is undetermined. The CDR3 covers 13 residues. Per germline, CDR1 SGHVS and CDR2 FQNEAQ. The V end lost 6 bases, the J end lost 0 bases, and 3 bases lay between the germline ends. In DNA form, the CDR3 reads TGTGCCAGCAGTTCCTCTGGGGCCAACGTCCTGACTTTC. Translated: CASSSSGANVLTF. The full variable domain, in which reference TRBV7-8 and TRBJ2-6 provide the parts outside the CDR3, is GAGVSQSPRYKVAKRGQDVALRCDPISGHVSLFWYQQALGQGPEFLTYFQNEAQLDKSGLPSDRFFAERPEGSVSTLKIQRTQQEDSAVYLCASSSSGANVLTFGAGSRLTVL.

This chain uses TRBV9 with TRBJ2-5; 13 bases agree with TRBD2. Germline lookup yields CDR1 SGDLS and CDR2 YYNGEE. The CDR3 is made up of 17 amino acids. V trimming: 0 bases; J trimming: 2 bases; junction bases outside the gene matches: 4. CDR3 residues: CASSVGGTSGAQETQYF. DNA of the CDR3: TGTGCCAGCAGCGTAGGTGGGACTAGCGGGGCTCAAGAGACCCAGTACTTC.